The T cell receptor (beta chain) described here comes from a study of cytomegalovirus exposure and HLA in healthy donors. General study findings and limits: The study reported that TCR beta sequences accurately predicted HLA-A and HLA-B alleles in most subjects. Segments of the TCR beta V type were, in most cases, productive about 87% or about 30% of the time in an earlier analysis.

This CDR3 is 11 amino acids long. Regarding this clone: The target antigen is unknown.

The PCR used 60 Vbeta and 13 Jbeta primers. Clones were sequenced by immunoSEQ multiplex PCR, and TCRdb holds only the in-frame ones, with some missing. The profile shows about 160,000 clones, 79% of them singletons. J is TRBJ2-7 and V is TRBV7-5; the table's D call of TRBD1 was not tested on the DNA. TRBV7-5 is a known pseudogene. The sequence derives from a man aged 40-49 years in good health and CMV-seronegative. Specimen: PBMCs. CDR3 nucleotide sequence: TGTGCCATGGGTAGGGGCAACGAGCAGTACTTC. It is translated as CAMGRGNEQYF.